This T cell receptor (beta chain) was sequenced during a study of CD8 T cells in Susac syndrome. V was trimmed by 7 bases and J by 1 base, leaving 17 bases between them. The CDR3 has 15 amino acids. Germline CDR1 is MDHEN and CDR2 is SYDVKM. Random hexamers were used to reverse transcribe the RNA input (roughly 0.5 to 1 ug). The immunoSEQ assay covered 54 Vbeta and 13 Jbeta segments for CDR3. Via MiXCR, TCRdb re-called the immunoSEQ multiplex PCR reads, giving one row per CDR3 protein. The sample lists a few hundred thousand distinct CDR3 sequences, around 90% occurring once. This sequence originates from a human donor with multiple sclerosis. Sequences were obtained from CD8+ T cells from PBMCs. This chain joins TRBV28 and TRBJ2-7; D is possibly TRBD2 (7 bases). This CDR3 reads CASTRGASSSYEQYF. CDR3 sequence (DNA): TGTGCCAGCACCCGGGGGGCATCGTCTTCCTACGAGCAGTACTTC.